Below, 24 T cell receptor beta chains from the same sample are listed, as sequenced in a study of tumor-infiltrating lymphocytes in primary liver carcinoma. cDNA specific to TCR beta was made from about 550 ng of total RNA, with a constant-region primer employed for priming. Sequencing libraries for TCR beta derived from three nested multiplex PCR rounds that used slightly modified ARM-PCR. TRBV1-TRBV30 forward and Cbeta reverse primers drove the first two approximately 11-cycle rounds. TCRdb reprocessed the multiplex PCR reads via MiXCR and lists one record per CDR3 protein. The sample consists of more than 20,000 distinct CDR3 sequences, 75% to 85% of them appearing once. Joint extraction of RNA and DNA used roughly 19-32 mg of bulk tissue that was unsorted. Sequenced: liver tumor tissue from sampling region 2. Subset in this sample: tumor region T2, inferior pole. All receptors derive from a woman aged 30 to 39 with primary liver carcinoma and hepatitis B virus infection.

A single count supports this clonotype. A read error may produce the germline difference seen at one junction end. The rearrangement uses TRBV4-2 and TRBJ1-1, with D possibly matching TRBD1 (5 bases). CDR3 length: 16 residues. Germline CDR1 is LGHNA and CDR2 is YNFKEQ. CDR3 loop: CVSSHVEGRGNTEAFF. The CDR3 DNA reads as TGTGTCAGCAGCCACGTCGAGGGGAGAGGGAACACTGAGGCTTTCTTT.

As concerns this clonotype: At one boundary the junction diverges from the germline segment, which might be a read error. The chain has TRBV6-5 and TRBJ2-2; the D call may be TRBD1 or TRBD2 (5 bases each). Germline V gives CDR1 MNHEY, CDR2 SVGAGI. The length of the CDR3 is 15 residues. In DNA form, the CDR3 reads TGTGCCAGCAGTCCGCGGATAGGGTTCACCGGGGACCTGTCTTTT. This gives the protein CASSPRIGFTGDLSF.

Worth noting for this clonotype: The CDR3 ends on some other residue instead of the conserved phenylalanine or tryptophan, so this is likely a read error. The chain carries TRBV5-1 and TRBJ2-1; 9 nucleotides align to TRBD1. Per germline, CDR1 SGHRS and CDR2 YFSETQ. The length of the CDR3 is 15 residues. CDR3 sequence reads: CASSLGDRVTNEQFL. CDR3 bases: TGCGCCAGCAGTTTGGGGGACAGGGTTACAAATGAGCAGTTCTTA.

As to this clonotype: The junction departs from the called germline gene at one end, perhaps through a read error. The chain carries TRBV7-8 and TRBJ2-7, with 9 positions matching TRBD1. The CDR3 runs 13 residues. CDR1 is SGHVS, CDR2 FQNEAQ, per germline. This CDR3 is CANGQGRAYERYF. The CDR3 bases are TGTGCCAATGGACAGGGGCGCGCCTACGAGCGGTACTTT.

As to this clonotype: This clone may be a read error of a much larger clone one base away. CDR3 sequence (DNA): TGTGCCATCAATGAGGGGGGTAGCGGGAGCACAGATACGCAGTATTTT. This encodes CAINEGGSGSTDTQYF. This sequence joins TRBV10-3 and TRBJ2-3; possible D gene TRBD2, 7 bases. Germline V gives CDR1 ENHRY, CDR2 SYGVKD. The CDR3 spans 16 residues.

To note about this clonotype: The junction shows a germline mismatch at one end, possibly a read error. The CDR3 nucleotides read TGCGAAAGCAGCCAAGATTTTCCAGGGTCCTACGATCAGTACTTC. The encoded protein is CESSQDFPGSYDQYF. The V call is TRBV4-3, the J call TRBJ2-7; D perhaps matches TRBD1 (5 bases). The germline CDR1 and CDR2 sequences are LGHNA and YSLEER. The CDR3 spans 15 residues.

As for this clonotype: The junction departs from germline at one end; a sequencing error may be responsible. The CDR3 protein is CVSIRGQGTNYGYTF. CDR3 nucleotides: TGTGTCAGCATCCGAGGACAAGGGACTAACTATGGCTACACCTTC. The chain links TRBV28 to TRBJ1-2; tentatively, D is TRBD1 (5 bases). This CDR3 region has 15 residues. Per germline, CDR1 MDHEN and CDR2 SYDVKM.

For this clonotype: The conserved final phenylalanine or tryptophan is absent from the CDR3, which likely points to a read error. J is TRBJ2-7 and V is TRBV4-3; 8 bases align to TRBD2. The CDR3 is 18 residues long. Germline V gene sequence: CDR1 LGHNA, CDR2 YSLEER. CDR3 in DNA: TGCGCTCGCAGCCAAGCTGTGGCGGGGGGTCACATTAGCTACGAGCAGTACATC. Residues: CARSQAVAGGHISYEQYI.

DNA for the CDR3: TGTGTCACCAGCACCGTGACAACGCTGAACACTGAAGCTTTCTTT. Protein: CVTSTVTTLNTEAFF. The chain recombines TRBV10-3 with TRBJ1-1; D not resolved. CDR1 is ENHRY, CDR2 SYGVKD, per germline. The CDR3 length is 15 residues.

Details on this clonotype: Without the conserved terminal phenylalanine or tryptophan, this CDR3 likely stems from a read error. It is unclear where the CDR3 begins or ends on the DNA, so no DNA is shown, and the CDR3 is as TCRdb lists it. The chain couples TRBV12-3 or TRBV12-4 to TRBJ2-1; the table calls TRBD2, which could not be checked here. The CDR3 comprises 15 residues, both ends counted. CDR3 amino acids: CASSLSGTSGLEQSL.

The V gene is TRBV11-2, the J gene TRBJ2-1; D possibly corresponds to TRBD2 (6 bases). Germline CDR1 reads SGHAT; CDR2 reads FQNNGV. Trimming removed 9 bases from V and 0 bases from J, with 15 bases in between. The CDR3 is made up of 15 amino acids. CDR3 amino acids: CASTTSRSSYNEQFF. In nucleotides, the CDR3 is TGTGCCAGTACTACTAGCAGGAGCTCCTACAATGAGCAGTTCTTC.

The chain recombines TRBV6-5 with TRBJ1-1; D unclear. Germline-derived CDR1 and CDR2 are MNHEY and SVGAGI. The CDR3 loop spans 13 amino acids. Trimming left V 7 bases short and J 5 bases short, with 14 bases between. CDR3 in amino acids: CASNQQWSTEAFF. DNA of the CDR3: TGTGCCAGCAATCAGCAGTGGTCTACTGAAGCTTTCTTT.

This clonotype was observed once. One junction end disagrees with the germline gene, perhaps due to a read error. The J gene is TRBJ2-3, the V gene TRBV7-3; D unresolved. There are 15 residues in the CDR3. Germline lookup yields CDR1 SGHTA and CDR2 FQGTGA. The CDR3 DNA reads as TGTGCCAACAGCCCCTATAAAGGCTGCACAGATACACAGTATTTT. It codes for CANSPYKGCTDTQYF.

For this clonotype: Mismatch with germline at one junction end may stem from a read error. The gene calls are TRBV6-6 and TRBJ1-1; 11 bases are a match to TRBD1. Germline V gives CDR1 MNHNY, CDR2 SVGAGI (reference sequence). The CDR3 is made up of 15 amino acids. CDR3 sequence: CAGSYSGQGGTGAFF. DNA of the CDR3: TGTGCCGGTAGTTACTCGGGACAGGGGGGCACTGGAGCTTTCTTC.

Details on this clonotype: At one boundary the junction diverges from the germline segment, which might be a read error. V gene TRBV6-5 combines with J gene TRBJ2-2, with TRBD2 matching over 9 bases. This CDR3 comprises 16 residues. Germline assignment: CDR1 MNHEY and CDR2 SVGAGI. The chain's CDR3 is CANRWTSARGTRELFF. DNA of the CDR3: TGTGCCAACAGGTGGACTAGCGCCCGAGGCACCAGGGAGCTGTTTTTT.

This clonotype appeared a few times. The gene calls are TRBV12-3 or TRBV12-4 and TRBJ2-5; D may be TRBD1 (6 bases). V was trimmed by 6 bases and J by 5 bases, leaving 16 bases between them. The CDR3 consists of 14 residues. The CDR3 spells CASSSIARGETQYF. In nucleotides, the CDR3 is TGTGCCAGCAGCTCAATAGCGAGGGGGGAGACCCAGTACTTC.

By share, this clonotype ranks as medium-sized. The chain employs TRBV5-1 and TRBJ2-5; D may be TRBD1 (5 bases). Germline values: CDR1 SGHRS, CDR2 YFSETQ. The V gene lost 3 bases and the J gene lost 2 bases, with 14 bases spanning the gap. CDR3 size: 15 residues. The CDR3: CASSSDRVGQETQYF. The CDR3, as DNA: TGCGCCAGCAGCTCAGACAGAGTTGGACAAGAGACCCAGTACTTC.

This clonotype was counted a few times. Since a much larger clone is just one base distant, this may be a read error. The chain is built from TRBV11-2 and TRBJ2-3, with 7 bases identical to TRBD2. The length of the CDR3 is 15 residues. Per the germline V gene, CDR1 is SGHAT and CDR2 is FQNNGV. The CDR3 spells CARSFGLGRTDTRYF. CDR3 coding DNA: TGTGCCAGAAGCTTCGGACTAGGACGCACAGATACGCGGTATTTT.

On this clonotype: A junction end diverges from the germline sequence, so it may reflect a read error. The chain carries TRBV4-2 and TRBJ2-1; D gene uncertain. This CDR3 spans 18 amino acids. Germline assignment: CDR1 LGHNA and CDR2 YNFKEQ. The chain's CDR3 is CAISQVVSVRSSYDERFF. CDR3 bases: TGTGCCATCAGCCAAGTAGTGAGCGTCCGAAGCTCCTACGATGAGCGGTTCTTC.

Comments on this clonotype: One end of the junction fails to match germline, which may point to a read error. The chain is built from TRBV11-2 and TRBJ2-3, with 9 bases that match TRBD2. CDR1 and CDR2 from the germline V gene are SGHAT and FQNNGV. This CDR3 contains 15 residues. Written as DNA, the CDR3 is TGTGCCAGCAGCTCAGGAAGCGGGGGGACAGATACGCACTATTTT. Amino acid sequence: CASSSGSGGTDTHYF.

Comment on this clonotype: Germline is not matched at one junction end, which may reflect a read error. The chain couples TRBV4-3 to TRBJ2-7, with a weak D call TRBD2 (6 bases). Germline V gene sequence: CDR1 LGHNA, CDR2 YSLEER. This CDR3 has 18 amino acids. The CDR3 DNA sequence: TGCGCCAGCAGCCAAGCCGTGACGGGGGATCACATTAGCTACGAGCACTACTTC. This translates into CASSQAVTGDHISYEHYF.

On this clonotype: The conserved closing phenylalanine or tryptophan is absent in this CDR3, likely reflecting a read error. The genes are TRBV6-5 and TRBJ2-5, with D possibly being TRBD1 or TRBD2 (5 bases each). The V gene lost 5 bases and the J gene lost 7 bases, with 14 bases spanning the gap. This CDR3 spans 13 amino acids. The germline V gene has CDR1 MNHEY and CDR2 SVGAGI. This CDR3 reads CASSSDSGLTQYS. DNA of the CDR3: TGTGCCAGCAGTAGCGACAGTGGACTGACCCAGTACTCC.

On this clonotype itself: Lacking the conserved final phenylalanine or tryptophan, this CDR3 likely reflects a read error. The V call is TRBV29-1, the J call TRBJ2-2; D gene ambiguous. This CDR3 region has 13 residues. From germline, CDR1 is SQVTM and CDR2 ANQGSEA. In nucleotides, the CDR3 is TGCAGCGTTAGGAGACGAGACACCGGTGAGCTGTTTTCT. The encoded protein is CSVRRRDTGELFS.

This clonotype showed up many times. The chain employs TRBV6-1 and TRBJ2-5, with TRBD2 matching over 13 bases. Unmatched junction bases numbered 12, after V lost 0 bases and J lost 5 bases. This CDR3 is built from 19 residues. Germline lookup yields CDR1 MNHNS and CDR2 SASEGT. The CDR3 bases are TGTGCCAGCAGTGAAGCTCAGCCGGGACTAGCGGGAATTGTTGAGACCCAGTACTTC. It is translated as CASSEAQPGLAGIVETQYF.